Listed here are 20 T cell receptor beta chains from one sample, sequenced in a study of CD8 T cells in ankylosing spondylitis. Antigens of these TCRs are unknown. MiXCR was run by TCRdb on the 5' RACE reads, yielding one entry per CDR3 protein. Here the sample spans about 540,000 distinct CDR3 sequences, roughly 13% being singletons. Notes on the study in general: Several highly homologous variants made up a TCR beta motif, and this motif appeared characteristic of ankylosing spondylitis blood.

The sequencing sample was made of blood, either unsorted or a sorted T cell fraction (not recorded which). The receptors originated from a male donor with ankylosing spondylitis.

The rearrangement links TRBV10-3 to TRBJ2-1; perhaps D is TRBD1 or TRBD2 (5 bases each). In germline, CDR1 is ENHRY, CDR2 SYGVKD. Trimming stripped 2 bases from V and 4 bases from J, with 9 bases between. This CDR3 has 14 amino acids. CDR3 coding DNA: TGTGCCATCAGTGAGGATTGGGGGTACAATGAGCAGTTCTTC. Protein: CAISEDWGYNEQFF.

This clonotype showed up many times. This rearrangement joins TRBV30 to TRBJ2-3; a possible D gene is TRBD1 (7 bases). Germline V gene data show CDR1 as GTSNPN and CDR2 as SVGIG (reference sequence). This CDR3 comprises 14 residues. V gave up 3 bases and J gave up 8 bases, with 18 bases separating them. The DNA for the CDR3 is TGTGCCTGGAGCAAAGGAGGGGGCACTGGTACGCAGTATTTT. This translates into CAWSKGGGTGTQYF.

This clonotype occurred a few times. Written as DNA, the CDR3 is TGCAGTGCTAGGGTGGCGGCTAATGAAAAACTGTTTTTT. It translates to CSARVAANEKLFF. The chain links TRBV20-1 to TRBJ1-4; D is ambiguous. Trimming stripped 3 bases from V and 3 bases from J, with 8 bases between. The CDR3 sequence is 13 residues long. Germline loops: CDR1 DFQATT, CDR2 SNEGSKA (reference sequence).

The chain joins TRBV27 to TRBJ1-1; the D is unclear. The CDR3 sequence is 14 residues long. V was cut by 1 base and J by 6 bases, with 12 bases left in between. CDR1 is MNHEY and CDR2 is SMNVEV in the germline V gene (reference sequence). The DNA for the CDR3 is TGTGCCAGCAGTTTATTTAGGTTGTCCGCTGAAGCTTTCTTT. It translates to CASSLFRLSAEAFF.

This clonotype appeared a single time. This chain connects TRBV10-2 to TRBJ2-1; 10 bases match TRBD2. The CDR3 length is 15 residues. V gave up 9 bases and J gave up 11 bases; unmatched junction bases: 16. Germline lookup yields CDR1 WSHSY and CDR2 SAAADI. The DNA of the CDR3 is TGCGCCAGTCGGACTAGCGGCGGGCCGGGGGCCAAGCAGTTCTTC. This sequence encodes CASRTSGGPGAKQFF.

V is TRBV27 and J is TRBJ2-5; the match to TRBD1 covers 7 bases. Looked up from germline, CDR1 is MNHEY and CDR2 is SMNVEV (reference sequence). The CDR3 consists of 14 residues. V was clipped by 6 bases and J by 5 bases; unmatched bases: 9. The CDR3 sequence: CASSRRQGTETQYF. CDR3 nucleotides: TGTGCCAGCAGCCGAAGACAGGGCACGGAGACCCAGTACTTC.

This clonotype was detected many times. The gene calls are TRBV12-3 or TRBV12-4 and TRBJ2-2; D tentatively fits TRBD1 or TRBD2 (5 bases each). The CDR3 has 14 amino acids. V was clipped by 1 base and J by 5 bases, with 8 bases between them. The DNA for the CDR3 is TGTGCCAGCAGTTTAGGACAGCGGACCGGGGAGCTGTTTTTT. Translating gives CASSLGQRTGELFF.

The CDR3: CATRASTGESYNEQFF. The CDR3 region has the DNA TGTGCCACCAGGGCTTCGACGGGGGAGTCCTACAATGAGCAGTTCTTC. The chain carries TRBV24-1 and TRBJ2-1; perhaps TRBD2 as D (6 bases). The V gene lost 7 bases and the J gene lost 1 base, with 16 bases spanning the gap. The CDR3 spans 16 residues. Germline assignment: CDR1 KGHDR and CDR2 SFDVKD.

V is TRBV30 and J is TRBJ1-6; D is ambiguous. This CDR3 region has 13 residues. CDR1 GTSNPN and CDR2 SVGIG come from the germline V gene (reference sequence). V dropped 4 bases and J dropped 6 bases, with 10 bases sitting between them. Here the CDR3 reads CAWTGDLNSPLHF. CDR3 nucleotides: TGTGCCTGGACGGGAGACCTTAATTCACCCCTCCACTTT. The variable domain in full, with the rest retrieved from reference TRBV30 and TRBJ1-6, is SQTIHQWPATLVQPVGSPLSLECTVEGTSNPNLYWYRQAAGRGLQLLFYSVGIGQISSEVPQNLSASRPQDRQFILSSKKLLLSDSGFYLCAWTGDLNSPLHFGNGTRLTVT.

This clonotype has more than one count but fewer than ten. This chain connects TRBV4-1 to TRBJ2-1, with 9 bases lining up with TRBD2. Germline CDR1 and CDR2: MGHRA and YSYEKL. Unmatched junction bases numbered 11, after V lost 0 bases and J lost 8 bases. CDR3 length: 17 amino acids. The DNA of the CDR3 is TGCGCCAGCAGCCAAGATATGGTAGGCGGGAGGGCCCATGAGCAGTTCTTC. Amino acids: CASSQDMVGGRAHEQFF.

This chain's CDR3 is CASSLEGGLNEKLFF. The CDR3 nucleotides read TGCGCCAGCAGCTTGGAAGGAGGTCTTAATGAAAAACTGTTTTTT. The chain couples TRBV5-1 to TRBJ1-4, with D uncertain. Per germline, CDR1 SGHRS and CDR2 YFSETQ. V was pared by 0 bases and J by 4 bases, with 10 bases between. The CDR3 spans 15 residues.

V is TRBV11-2 and J is TRBJ2-1, with D uncertain. Between the trimmed V and J ends, which lost 2 bases and 4 bases, there was a span of 9 bases. CDR1 SGHAT and CDR2 FQNNGV come from the germline V gene. The CDR3 contains 14 residues. CDR3 DNA sequence: TGTGCCAGCAGCTTATCCGGATTATACAATGAGCAGTTCTTC. Its translation is CASSLSGLYNEQFF.

This chain uses TRBV5-1 with TRBJ2-5, with no clear D. Germline CDR1 and CDR2: SGHRS and YFSETQ. The V end was cut by 5 bases, the J end by 1 base, with 9 bases between. This CDR3 spans 13 amino acids. CDR3 in DNA: TGCGCCAGCAGTACTGGCGGCCAAGAGACCCAGTACTTC. This codes for CASSTGGQETQYF. Complete variable domain (other parts from reference TRBV5-1 and TRBJ2-5): KAGVTQTPRYLIKTRGQQVTLSCSPISGHRSVSWYQQTPGQGLQFLFEYFSETQRNKGNFPGRFSGRQFSNSRSEMNVSTLELGDSALYLCASSTGGQETQYFGPGTRLLVL.

Only one count was recorded for this clonotype. The chain couples TRBV27 to TRBJ1-6, with no clear D. Between the trimmed V and J ends, which lost 1 base and 3 bases, there was a span of 16 bases. This CDR3 has 18 residues. Per germline, CDR1 MNHEY and CDR2 SMNVEV (reference sequence). In DNA form, the CDR3 reads TGTGCCAGCAGTTTATTTCCCCACCAAGTAAACTATAATTCACCCCTCCACTTT. Residues: CASSLFPHQVNYNSPLHF.

There are many counts of this clonotype. This chain uses TRBV10-3 with TRBJ1-5; possible D gene TRBD1, 6 bases. The CDR3 covers 14 residues. The germline V gene encodes CDR1 ENHRY and CDR2 SYGVKD. V lost 6 bases and J 6 bases, leaving 15 bases between the germline ends. The CDR3 reads CAISATTGFQPQHF. In DNA form, the CDR3 reads TGTGCCATCAGCGCTACAACAGGGTTTCAGCCCCAGCATTTT.

This clonotype turned up a few times. V is TRBV12-3 or TRBV12-4 and J is TRBJ2-1; TRBD2 aligns across 7 bases. The CDR3 extends over 17 amino acids. Unmatched junction bases numbered 13, after V lost 7 bases and J lost 1 base. DNA for the CDR3: TGTGCCAGCACCCAGAGGGGCGGGAGTTCTTCCTACAATGAGCAGTTCTTC. This encodes CASTQRGGSSSYNEQFF.

This chain joins TRBV28 and TRBJ2-7; D uncertain. The V and J ends lost 4 bases and 5 bases respectively, with 9 bases between them. The CDR3 is 12 amino acids. Germline CDR1 reads MDHEN; CDR2 reads SYDVKM. The DNA of the CDR3 is TGTGCCAGCAGTTCAGGAGTCCACGAGCAGTACTTC. Protein sequence: CASSSGVHEQYF. The full variable domain, in which reference TRBV28 and TRBJ2-7 provide the parts outside the CDR3, is DVKVTQSSRYLVKRTGEKVFLECVQDMDHENMFWYRQDPGLGLRLIYFSYDVKMKEKGDIPEGYSVSREKKERFSLILESASTNQTSMYLCASSSGVHEQYFGPGTRLTVT.

This clonotype was seen just once. Its ends do not fully match the called genes, so a read error is possible. The gene calls are TRBV4-1 and TRBJ1-6, with 9 positions matching TRBD1. The germline gives CDR1 MGHRA, CDR2 YSYEKL. The CDR3 spans 16 residues. The CDR3 DNA reads TGCGCCAGCAGCCAGCCGGGACAGGGACCTAATACACCCCTCCACTTT. Protein sequence: CASSQPGQGPNTPLHF.

The chain employs TRBV19 and TRBJ2-3, with TRBD2 as a possible D gene (5 bases). This CDR3 has 14 residues. Trimming took off 4 bases at V and 4 bases at J, with 12 bases between the two ends. Germline V gene lookup returns CDR1 LNHDA and CDR2 SQIVND (reference sequence). The CDR3 DNA reads TGTGCCAGTAGTACGCGCCGGGAAGCAGATACGCAGTATTTT. This translates into CASSTRREADTQYF. The variable domain in full, completed from reference TRBV19 and TRBJ2-3, reads DGGITQSPKYLFRKEGQNVTLSCEQNLNHDAMYWYRQDPGQGLRLIYYSQIVNDFQKGDIAEGYSVSREKKESFPLTVTSAQKNPTAFYLCASSTRREADTQYFGPGTRLTVL.

On this clonotype: This may be a read error: a much more frequent sequence differs by one nucleotide. This chain joins TRBV27 and TRBJ1-5; D is possibly TRBD1 (6 bases). V was cut by 6 bases and J by 4 bases, with 13 bases left in between. This CDR3 region has 14 residues. Germline CDR1 reads MNHEY; CDR2 reads SMNVEV (reference sequence). CDR3 sequence (DNA): TGTGCCAGCAGACTACAGGGAAGGAATCAGCCCCAGCATTTT. It encodes CASRLQGRNQPQHF.